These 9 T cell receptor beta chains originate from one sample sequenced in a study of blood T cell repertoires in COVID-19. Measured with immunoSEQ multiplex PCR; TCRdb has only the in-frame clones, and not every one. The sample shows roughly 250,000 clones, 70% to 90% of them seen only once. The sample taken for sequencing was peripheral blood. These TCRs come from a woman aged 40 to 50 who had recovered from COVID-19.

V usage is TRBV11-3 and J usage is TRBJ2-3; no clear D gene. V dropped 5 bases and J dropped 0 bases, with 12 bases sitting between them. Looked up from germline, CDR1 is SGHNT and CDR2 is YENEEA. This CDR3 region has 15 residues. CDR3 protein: CASSRGRPSTDTQYF. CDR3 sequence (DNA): TGTGCCAGCAGCCGCGGCCGCCCAAGCACAGATACGCAGTATTTT.

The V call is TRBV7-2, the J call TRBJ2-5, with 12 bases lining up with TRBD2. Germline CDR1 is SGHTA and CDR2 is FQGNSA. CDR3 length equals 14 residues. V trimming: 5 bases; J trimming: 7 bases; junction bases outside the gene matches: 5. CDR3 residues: CASSGELAGGTQYF. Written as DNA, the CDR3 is TGTGCCAGCAGCGGGGAACTAGCGGGGGGGACCCAGTACTTC.

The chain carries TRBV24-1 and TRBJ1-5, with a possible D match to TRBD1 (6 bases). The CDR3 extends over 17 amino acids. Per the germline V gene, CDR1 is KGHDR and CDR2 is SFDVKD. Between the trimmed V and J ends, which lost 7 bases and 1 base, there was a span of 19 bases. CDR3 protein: CATSARGVQGSNQPQHF. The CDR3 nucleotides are TGTGCCACCAGCGCACGGGGTGTGCAGGGGAGCAATCAGCCCCAGCATTTT.

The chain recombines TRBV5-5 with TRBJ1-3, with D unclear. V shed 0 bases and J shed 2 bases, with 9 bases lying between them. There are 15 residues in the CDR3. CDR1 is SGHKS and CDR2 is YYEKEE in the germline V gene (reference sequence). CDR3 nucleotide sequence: TGTGCCAGCAGCTTGGAAACACAGCCTGGAAACACCATATATTTT. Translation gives CASSLETQPGNTIYF.

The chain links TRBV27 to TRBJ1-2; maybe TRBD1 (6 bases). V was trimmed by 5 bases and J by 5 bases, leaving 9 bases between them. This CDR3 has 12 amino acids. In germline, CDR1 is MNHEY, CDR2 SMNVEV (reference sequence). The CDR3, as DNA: TGTGCCAGCAGTCAAGGGGGTTATGGCTACACCTTC. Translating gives CASSQGGYGYTF.

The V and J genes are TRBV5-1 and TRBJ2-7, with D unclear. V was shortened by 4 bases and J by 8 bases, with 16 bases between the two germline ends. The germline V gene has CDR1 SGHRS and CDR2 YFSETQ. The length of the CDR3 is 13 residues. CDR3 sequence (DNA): TGCGCCAGCAGCGAGCCAGGTTGGCCCCAGCAGTACTTC. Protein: CASSEPGWPQQYF. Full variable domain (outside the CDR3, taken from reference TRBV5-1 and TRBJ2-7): KAGVTQTPRYLIKTRGQQVTLSCSPISGHRSVSWYQQTPGQGLQFLFEYFSETQRNKGNFPGRFSGRQFSNSRSEMNVSTLELGDSALYLCASSEPGWPQQYFGPGTRLTVT.

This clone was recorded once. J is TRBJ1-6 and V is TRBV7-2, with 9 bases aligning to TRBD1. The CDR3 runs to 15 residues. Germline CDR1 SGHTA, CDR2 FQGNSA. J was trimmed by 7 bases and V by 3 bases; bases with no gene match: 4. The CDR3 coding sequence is TGTGCCAGCAGCTTTGGGACAGGGATAAATTCACCCCTCCACTTT. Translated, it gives CASSFGTGINSPLHF.

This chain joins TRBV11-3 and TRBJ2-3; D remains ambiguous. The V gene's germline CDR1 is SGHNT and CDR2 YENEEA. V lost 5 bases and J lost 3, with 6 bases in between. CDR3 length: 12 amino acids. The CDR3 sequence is CASSPGTDTQYF. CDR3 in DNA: TGTGCCAGCAGCCCCGGGACAGATACGCAGTATTTT.

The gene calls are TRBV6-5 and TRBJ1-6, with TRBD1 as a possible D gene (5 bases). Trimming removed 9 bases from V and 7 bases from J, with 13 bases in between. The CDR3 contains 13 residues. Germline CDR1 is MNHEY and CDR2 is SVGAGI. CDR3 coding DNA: TGTGCCAGTAACAGGAGGGAGAATTCACCCCTCCACTTT. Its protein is CASNRRENSPLHF.